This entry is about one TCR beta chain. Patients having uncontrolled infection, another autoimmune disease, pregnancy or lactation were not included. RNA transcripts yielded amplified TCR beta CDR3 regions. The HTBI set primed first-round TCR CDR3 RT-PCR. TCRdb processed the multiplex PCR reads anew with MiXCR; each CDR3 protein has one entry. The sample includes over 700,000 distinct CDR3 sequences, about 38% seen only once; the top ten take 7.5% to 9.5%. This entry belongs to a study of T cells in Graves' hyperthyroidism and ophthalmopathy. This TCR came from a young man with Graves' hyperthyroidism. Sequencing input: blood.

CDR3 region: CSAPPTGDSYEQYF. CDR3 nucleotides: TGCAGTGCCCCCCCTACAGGGGACTCCTACGAGCAGTACTTC. This chain connects TRBV20-1 to TRBJ2-7; 7 bases are a match to TRBD1. Germline V lookup: CDR1 DFQATT, CDR2 SNEGSKA (reference sequence). V dropped 6 bases and J dropped 0; count of bases not matched to a gene: 8. The CDR3 spans 14 residues.